This T cell receptor beta chain was profiled in a study of T cell repertoires in cytomegalovirus infection. Overall study findings and caveats: Using cumulative public TCR beta family frequency, the authors identified those who carried CMV together with the relevant HLA.

The CDR3 extends over 23 amino acids. CDR1 and CDR2 (germline): SGHAT, FQNNGV. V shed 5 bases and J 4 bases; nucleotides not matched to a gene: 31. TCRdb independently ran MiXCR on the reads; one entry per CDR3 protein. Among approximately 160,000 distinct CDR3 sequences listed, 17% were seen once. Only a few counts were recorded for this clonotype. No antigen is known for it. The chain has TRBV11-2 and TRBJ2-7; 11 bases match TRBD2. The specimen was CD8+ T cells from PBMCs. The source of this sequence is a human donor in good health (CMV status not recorded). Some clones in this sample may be carry-over from other donors' samples. The DNA of the CDR3 is TGTGCCAGCAGCATCCGGGCGATACTAGCGGGAGAAGTTTTTGTCCCAGACTTATACGAGCAGTACTTC. Translating gives CASSIRAILAGEVFVPDLYEQYF.